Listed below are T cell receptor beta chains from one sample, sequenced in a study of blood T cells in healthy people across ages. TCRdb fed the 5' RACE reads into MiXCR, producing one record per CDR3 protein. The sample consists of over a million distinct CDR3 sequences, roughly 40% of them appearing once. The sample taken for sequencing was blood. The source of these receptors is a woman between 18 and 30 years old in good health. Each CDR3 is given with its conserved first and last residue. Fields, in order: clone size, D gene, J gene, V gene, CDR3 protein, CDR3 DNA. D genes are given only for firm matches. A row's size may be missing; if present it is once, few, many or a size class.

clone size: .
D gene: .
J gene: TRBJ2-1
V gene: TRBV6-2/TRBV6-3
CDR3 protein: CASRTTGEYNEQFF
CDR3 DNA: TGTGCCAGCAGGACCACAGGAGAATACAATGAGCAGTTCTTC

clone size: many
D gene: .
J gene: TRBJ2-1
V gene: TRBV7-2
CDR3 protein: CASSFDSSSYNEQFF
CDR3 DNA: TGTGCCAGCAGCTTTGACAGTAGCTCCTACAATGAGCAGTTCTTC

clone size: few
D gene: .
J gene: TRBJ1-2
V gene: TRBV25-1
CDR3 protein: CASSHWPGRGYTF
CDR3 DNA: TGTGCCAGCAGCCATTGGCCAGGCAGAGGCTACACCTTC

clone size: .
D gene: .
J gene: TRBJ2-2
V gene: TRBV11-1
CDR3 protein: CASSLWGDDGELFF
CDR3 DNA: TGTGCCAGCAGCTTATGGGGGGACGACGGGGAGCTGTTTTTT

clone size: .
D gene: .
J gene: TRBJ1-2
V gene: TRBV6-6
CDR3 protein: CASSPAGVGGYTF
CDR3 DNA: TGTGCCAGCAGTCCGGCTGGGGTTGGAGGCTACACCTTC

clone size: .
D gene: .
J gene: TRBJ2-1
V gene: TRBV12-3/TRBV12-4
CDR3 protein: CASRVREKVSSYNEQFF
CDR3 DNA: TGTGCCAGCAGGGTACGGGAGAAGGTGAGCTCCTACAATGAGCAGTTCTTC

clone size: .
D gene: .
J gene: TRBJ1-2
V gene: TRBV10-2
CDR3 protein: CASSDRVKLNYGYTF
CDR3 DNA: TGCGCCAGCAGTGATCGGGTCAAGCTGAACTATGGCTACACCTTC

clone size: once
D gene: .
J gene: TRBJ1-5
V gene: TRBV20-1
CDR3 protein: CSARGTYRVGNQPQHF
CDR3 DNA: TGCAGTGCTAGAGGAACTTACAGGGTTGGCAATCAGCCCCAGCATTTT

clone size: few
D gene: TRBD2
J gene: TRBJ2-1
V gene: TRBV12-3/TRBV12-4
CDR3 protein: CASSFSPGLAGGQFF
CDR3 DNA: TGTGCCAGCAGCTTCTCACCGGGACTAGCGGGAGGGCAGTTCTTC

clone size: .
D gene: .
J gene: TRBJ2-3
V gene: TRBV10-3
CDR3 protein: CAIGRTDTQYF
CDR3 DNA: TGTGCCATCGGCCGCACAGATACGCAGTATTTT

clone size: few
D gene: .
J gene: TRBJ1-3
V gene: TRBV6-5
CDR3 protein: CASSQTHSGNTIYF
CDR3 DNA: TGTGCCAGCAGCCAGACTCACTCTGGAAACACCATATATTTT

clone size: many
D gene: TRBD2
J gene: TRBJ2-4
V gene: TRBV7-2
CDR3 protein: CASSLKREGRGKNIQYF
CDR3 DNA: TGTGCCAGCAGCTTAAAACGGGAGGGCCGAGGCAAAAACATTCAGTACTTC

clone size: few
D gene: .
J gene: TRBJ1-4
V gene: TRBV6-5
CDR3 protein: CASSHSGGGIEKLFF
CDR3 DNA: TGTGCCAGCAGTCATTCCGGAGGGGGGATTGAAAAACTGTTTTTT

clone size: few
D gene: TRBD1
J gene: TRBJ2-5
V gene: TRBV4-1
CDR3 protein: CASSQDPQGVETQYF
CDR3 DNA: TGCGCCAGCAGCCAAGATCCACAGGGGGTTGAGACCCAGTACTTC